These 17 T cell receptor beta chains share one sample of origin, sequenced in a study of shared clonotypes between healthy human individuals. The protocol was immunoSEQ multiplex PCR, while the TCRdb copy is restricted to in-frame clones and leaves out a portion. The sample records millions of clones, 90% to 95% being singletons. The sample comprised naive CD4+ T cells sorted from blood. Indicated subset: CD45RA+ positively selected. The receptors here all came from a man in his late teens or twenties in good health.

This sequence joins TRBV7-8 and TRBJ1-1; 8 positions match TRBD1. Trimming took 5 bases from V and 4 from J; bases not matched to a gene: 9. Germline V gene sequence: CDR1 SGHVS, CDR2 FQNEAQ. The CDR3 is made up of 15 amino acids. The CDR3 bases are TGTGCCAGCAGCGTCCAGGGGGCGTCTAGCACTGAAGCTTTCTTT. Amino acid sequence: CASSVQGASSTEAFF.

This chain links TRBV7-2 with TRBJ2-7, with a tentative D call TRBD2 (6 bases). The V end was cut by 5 bases, the J end by 2 bases, with 10 bases between. The CDR3 covers 13 residues. From germline, CDR1 is SGHTA and CDR2 FQGNSA. The DNA of the CDR3 is TGTGCCAGCAGCCCCCGGACTACCTACGAGCAGTACTTC. This sequence encodes CASSPRTTYEQYF. The full variable domain, its missing parts supplied by reference TRBV7-2 and TRBJ2-7, is GAGVSQSPSNKVTEKGKDVELRCDPISGHTALYWYRQSLGQGLEFLIYFQGNSAPDKSGLPSDRFSAERTGGSVSTLTIQRTQQEDSAVYLCASSPRTTYEQYFGPGTRLTVT.

V and J are TRBV6-5 and TRBJ2-1; 11 bases match TRBD2. This CDR3 spans 14 amino acids. Per germline, CDR1 MNHEY and CDR2 SVGAGI. V shed 5 bases, J shed 10 bases, and the junction held 7 bases outside the gene matches. The CDR3 sequence: CASSPGLAVEEQFF. CDR3 coding DNA: TGTGCCAGCAGTCCGGGACTAGCGGTGGAGGAGCAGTTCTTC.

In its sample, this clone was seen once. This chain links TRBV10-1 with TRBJ2-7; no clear D. The CDR3 is 15 amino acids. V was pared by 4 bases and J by 1 base, with 14 bases between. Germline V lookup: CDR1 WNHNN, CDR2 SYGVQD (reference sequence). CDR3 bases: TGCGCCAGCAGTGGGTCCTATCTTGGGTCCTACGAGCAGTACTTC. Translated, it gives CASSGSYLGSYEQYF.

Here the CDR3 DNA reads TGTGCCAGCAGCCCCGTCGTTTTGTGGATTAGCAATCAGCCCCAGCATTTT. The encoded protein is CASSPVVLWISNQPQHF. V gene TRBV7-3 combines with J gene TRBJ1-5, with D unclear. Germline V gene data show CDR1 as SGHTA and CDR2 as FQGTGA. With 5 bases removed from V and 0 bases from J, the gap between germline ends came to 17 bases. The CDR3 is 17 amino acids.

CDR3 bases: TGTGCCAGCAGCTTGCAGGGATCGGGGACTGAAGCTTTCTTT. Amino acids: CASSLQGSGTEAFF. The genes are TRBV5-4 and TRBJ1-1; perhaps TRBD1 as D (5 bases). Germline loops: CDR1 SGHNT, CDR2 YYREEE (reference sequence). This CDR3 comprises 14 residues. V shed 1 base and J shed 5 bases, with 12 bases lying between them.

The rearrangement uses TRBV28 and TRBJ1-1; unclear D gene. This CDR3 has 12 amino acids. V shed 7 bases and J shed 4 bases, with 10 bases lying between them. CDR1 and CDR2 (germline): MDHEN, SYDVKM. In DNA, the CDR3 is TGTGCCAGCATGCTTGGGAGCACTGAAGCTTTCTTT. This encodes CASMLGSTEAFF.

The genes are TRBV2 and TRBJ2-1; 7 bases map to TRBD2. The ends lost 7 bases at V and 7 bases at J; junction bases unmatched: 16. Germline loops: CDR1 SNHLY, CDR2 FYNNEI. The CDR3 consists of 16 residues. CDR3 sequence reads: CASTLGGRNGGNEQFF. CDR3 coding DNA: TGTGCCAGCACCCTTGGCGGGAGAAACGGTGGGAATGAGCAGTTCTTC.

The chain links TRBV6-1 to TRBJ2-2; a possible D gene is TRBD1 (5 bases). V lost 4 bases, J lost 4 bases, and 13 bases lay in between. CDR3 length: 15 amino acids. Germline CDR1 MNHNS, CDR2 SASEGT. The CDR3 loop is CASSVSRAATGELFF. The DNA for the CDR3 is TGTGCCAGCAGTGTATCCAGGGCGGCCACCGGGGAGCTGTTTTTT.

V and J are TRBV6-5 and TRBJ2-7; 7 bases are a match to TRBD2. The V and J ends lost 4 bases and 2 bases, in that order; junction bases with no gene match: 5. CDR1 and CDR2 from the germline V gene are MNHEY and SVGAGI. CDR3 length equals 14 residues. In DNA form, the CDR3 reads TGTGCCAGCAGTTCCCTAGCGGCCGCCTACGAGCAGTACTTC. Amino acid sequence: CASSSLAAAYEQYF.

This chain links TRBV27 with TRBJ1-6; D gene unclear. The CDR3 contains 16 residues. V gave up 4 bases and J gave up 14 bases, with 24 bases separating them. Germline V CDR1 and CDR2: MNHEY, SMNVEV (reference sequence). CDR3 DNA sequence: TGTGCCAGCAGTTCCGGTGTGGGCAGGCCGCGGATGACCCTCCACTTT. It yields the protein CASSSGVGRPRMTLHF.

The DNA for the CDR3 is TGTGCCTCTAGCGGGGGGGCCTACGAGCAGTACTTC. Residues: CASSGGAYEQYF. The chain couples TRBV30 to TRBJ2-7, with 12 bases that match TRBD2. CDR1 is GTSNPN, CDR2 SVGIG, per germline (reference sequence). The junction had 0 bases not matched to a gene; V was cut back by 7 bases and J by 2 bases. The CDR3 is 12 residues long.

V gene TRBV5-1 combines with J gene TRBJ1-6; no firm D call. CDR1 SGHRS and CDR2 YFSETQ come from the germline V gene. The V end was cut by 0 bases, the J end by 4 bases, with 5 bases between. The CDR3 runs to 14 residues. The CDR3: CASSLEKYNSPLHF. The CDR3 DNA sequence: TGCGCCAGCAGCTTGGAAAAATATAATTCACCCCTCCACTTT.

As concerns this clone: Other DNA sequences in this sample translate to the same CDR3. The chain employs TRBV10-3 and TRBJ1-4; D gene uncertain. CDR3 length: 14 amino acids. With 3 bases removed from V and 0 bases from J, the gap between germline ends came to 5 bases. CDR1 is ENHRY, CDR2 SYGVKD, per germline. The CDR3 sequence is CAISESATNEKLFF. For the CDR3, the DNA is TGTGCCATCAGTGAATCTGCAACTAATGAAAAACTGTTTTTT.

This chain connects TRBV28 to TRBJ1-6; no clear D. CDR1 is MDHEN and CDR2 is SYDVKM in the germline V gene. This CDR3 spans 19 amino acids. Trimming stripped 3 bases from V and 2 bases from J, with 20 bases between. The CDR3 reads CASSFSKGLLRTYNSPLHF. CDR3 bases: TGTGCCAGCAGTTTCTCGAAGGGCCTCCTGAGGACCTATAATTCACCCCTCCACTTT. Full variable domain (rest looked up from reference TRBV28 and TRBJ1-6): DVKVTQSSRYLVKRTGEKVFLECVQDMDHENMFWYRQDPGLGLRLIYFSYDVKMKEKGDIPEGYSVSREKKERFSLILESASTNQTSMYLCASSFSKGLLRTYNSPLHFGNGTRLTVT.

The chain joins TRBV5-1 to TRBJ2-7, with no clear D. The V gene lost 4 bases and the J gene lost 4 bases, with 9 bases spanning the gap. Germline V gives CDR1 SGHRS, CDR2 YFSETQ. The CDR3 spans 12 residues. CDR3 DNA: TGCGCCAGCAGCACGGACCGATACGAGCAGTACTTC. It specifies CASSTDRYEQYF.

The V call is TRBV5-1, the J call TRBJ2-7; a weak D match, TRBD1 (6 bases). The CDR3 loop spans 15 amino acids. Germline lookup yields CDR1 SGHRS and CDR2 YFSETQ. The ends were cut back, 1 base at V and 4 bases at J, with 15 bases in the middle. The CDR3 here is CASSLIGGPNYEQYF. The CDR3 region has the DNA TGCGCCAGCAGCTTGATTGGGGGCCCCAATTACGAGCAGTACTTC.